Below are 26 T cell receptor beta chains sequenced from a single sample in a study of CD8 T cells in Susac syndrome. With random hexamers, reverse transcription was performed on roughly 0.5 to 1 ug of RNA. MiXCR, applied by TCRdb to the immunoSEQ multiplex PCR reads, yields one record per CDR3 protein. The table records 400,000 or so distinct CDR3 sequences, 85% of them present only once. Sequenced material: CD8+ T cells from PBMCs. Receptor source: a human donor with multiple sclerosis.

The V gene is TRBV4-1, the J gene TRBJ1-6; 10 bases agree with TRBD1. Germline CDR1 is MGHRA and CDR2 is YSYEKL. With 1 base clipped from V and 10 bases from J, the junction kept 4 bases outside the gene matches. The CDR3 runs 15 residues. Written as DNA, the CDR3 is TGCGCCAGCAGCCAAGGGGACAGGGGTGACTCACCCCTCCACTTT. This encodes CASSQGDRGDSPLHF.

V is TRBV7-6 and J is TRBJ2-7, with 8 positions matching TRBD1. This CDR3 contains 14 residues. Germline trimming cut 4 bases from V and 5 bases from J; bases unmatched to any gene: 7. Per germline, CDR1 SGHVS and CDR2 FNYEAQ. Written as DNA, the CDR3 is TGTGCCAGCAGCTCAGAGGACAGGGAAGACGAGCAGTACTTC. Its translation is CASSSEDREDEQYF.

The chain has TRBV12-3 or TRBV12-4 and TRBJ2-7, with TRBD2 as a possible D gene (6 bases). The V and J ends lost 4 bases and 4 bases respectively, with 17 bases between them. The CDR3 sequence is 15 residues long. CDR3 in DNA: TGTGCCAGCAGTTACGGGGGAGATCCTCTATACGAGCAGTACTTC. This translates into CASSYGGDPLYEQYF.

The chain joins TRBV2 to TRBJ1-4; 9 nucleotides agree with TRBD1. The V segment lost 7 bases and the J segment 1 base; nucleotides outside the gene matches: 7. Germline CDR1 reads SNHLY; CDR2 reads FYNNEI. CDR3 length: 16 residues. CDR3 sequence reads: CASTGTGSLTNEKLFF. DNA for the CDR3: TGTGCCAGCACCGGGACAGGGAGCCTAACTAATGAAAAACTGTTTTTT.

This chain uses TRBV6-5 with TRBJ2-5, with D tentatively TRBD1 (6 bases). Trimming left V 0 bases short and J 4 bases short, with 12 bases between. The CDR3 extends over 15 amino acids. Germline assignment: CDR1 MNHEY and CDR2 SVGAGI. The CDR3 reads CASSYSTGGTETQYF. CDR3 sequence (DNA): TGTGCCAGCAGTTACTCGACAGGAGGTACAGAGACCCAGTACTTC.

The chain employs TRBV3-1 and TRBJ2-5; 14 bases align to TRBD2. Per germline, CDR1 LGHDT and CDR2 YNNKEL (reference sequence). The ends lost 1 base at V and 5 bases at J; junction bases unmatched: 6. CDR3 length: 17 residues. The CDR3 sequence: CASSQVPTSGGAETQYF. CDR3 bases: TGTGCCAGCAGCCAAGTCCCGACTAGCGGGGGGGCGGAGACCCAGTACTTC.

This rearrangement joins TRBV28 to TRBJ2-7; no reliable D call. The germline gives CDR1 MDHEN, CDR2 SYDVKM. V was clipped by 3 bases and J by 4 bases, with 7 bases between them. CDR3 length: 12 amino acids. The CDR3 spells CASSFEGYEQYF. The DNA for the CDR3 is TGTGCCAGCAGTTTCGAAGGGTACGAGCAGTACTTC. Drawing the rest from reference TRBV28 and TRBJ2-7, the complete variable domain is DVKVTQSSRYLVKRTGEKVFLECVQDMDHENMFWYRQDPGLGLRLIYFSYDVKMKEKGDIPEGYSVSREKKERFSLILESASTNQTSMYLCASSFEGYEQYFGPGTRLTVT.

The rearrangement links TRBV20-1 to TRBJ1-1; no clear D gene. CDR1 and CDR2 from the germline V gene are DFQATT and SNEGSKA (reference sequence). Deletions cut 7 bases from V and 1 base from J, with 16 bases between. This CDR3 has 14 residues. This CDR3 reads CSVTKENQNTEAFF. Written as DNA, the CDR3 is TGCAGTGTTACGAAGGAAAACCAGAACACTGAAGCTTTCTTT.

This clonotype was detected once. V is TRBV3-1 and J is TRBJ1-2; 7 bases align to TRBD1. Germline V CDR1 and CDR2: LGHDT, YNNKEL (reference sequence). There are 13 residues in the CDR3. After removal of 5 bases from V and 8 bases from J, the junction contained 8 bases not matched to a gene. The CDR3 DNA is TGTGCCAGCAGCACGGGACAGATGAAAGGCTACACCTTC. Its translation: CASSTGQMKGYTF.

The rearrangement joins TRBV6-5 to TRBJ2-1, with TRBD1 matching 7 bases. The germline CDR1 and CDR2 sequences are MNHEY and SVGAGI. Germline trimming cut 2 bases from V and 3 bases from J; bases unmatched to any gene: 10. This CDR3 has 17 amino acids. This CDR3 is CASSYGSQGVVYNEQFF. The CDR3 coding sequence is TGTGCCAGCAGTTACGGAAGTCAGGGGGTCGTCTACAATGAGCAGTTCTTC.

V is TRBV19 and J is TRBJ1-2, with D possibly being TRBD1 (6 bases). The CDR3 extends over 13 amino acids. Germline assignment: CDR1 LNHDA and CDR2 SQIVND (reference sequence). The germline V and J ends were trimmed by 9 bases and 12 bases, with 23 bases remaining between them. Written as DNA, the CDR3 is TGTGCCAGCTCTCAAACAGGGTTGGCGCCGGACACCTTC. It specifies CASSQTGLAPDTF. Together with reference TRBV19 and TRBJ1-2, the CDR3 gives the full variable domain: DGGITQSPKYLFRKEGQNVTLSCEQNLNHDAMYWYRQDPGQGLRLIYYSQIVNDFQKGDIAEGYSVSREKKESFPLTVTSAQKNPTAFYLCASSQTGLAPDTFGSGTRLTVV.

This chain joins TRBV28 and TRBJ1-1; 7 positions agree with TRBD1. This CDR3 contains 14 residues. Germline V lookup: CDR1 MDHEN, CDR2 SYDVKM. The ends lost 4 bases at V and 3 bases at J; junction bases unmatched: 5. CDR3: CASSSTQGYTEAFF. CDR3 nucleotides: TGTGCCAGCAGTTCGACACAGGGGTACACTGAAGCTTTCTTT. The variable domain in full, with the rest retrieved from reference TRBV28 and TRBJ1-1, is DVKVTQSSRYLVKRTGEKVFLECVQDMDHENMFWYRQDPGLGLRLIYFSYDVKMKEKGDIPEGYSVSREKKERFSLILESASTNQTSMYLCASSSTQGYTEAFFGQGTRLTVV.

The chain carries TRBV28 and TRBJ2-1; 8 nucleotides match TRBD2. The germline V gene encodes CDR1 MDHEN and CDR2 SYDVKM. The CDR3 has 15 residues. V shed 5 bases and J 9 bases; nucleotides not matched to a gene: 12. The CDR3 nucleotides are TGTGCCAGCAGTACAACTAGCGGTTTAAGTGGTGAGCAGTTCTTC. It translates to CASSTTSGLSGEQFF.

CDR3 sequence (DNA): TGTGCCAGCAGCTTAAGGTTGGTCGGAGGTGAGCAGTTCTTC. Translated, it gives CASSLRLVGGEQFF. J is TRBJ2-1 and V is TRBV7-3; possibly TRBD2 for D (5 bases). Looked up from germline, CDR1 is SGHTA and CDR2 is FQGTGA. The CDR3 loop spans 14 amino acids. Trimming removed 1 base at V and 9 bases at J, with 13 bases between.

This chain links TRBV30 with TRBJ1-1; D remains unclear. With 4 bases removed from V and 5 bases from J, the gap between germline ends came to 14 bases. This CDR3 spans 13 amino acids. Per germline, CDR1 GTSNPN and CDR2 SVGIG (reference sequence). CDR3 amino acids: CAWTGEFFTEAFF. CDR3 coding DNA: TGTGCCTGGACAGGCGAGTTTTTTACTGAAGCTTTCTTT. The full variable domain, its missing parts supplied by reference TRBV30 and TRBJ1-1, is SQTIHQWPATLVQPVGSPLSLECTVEGTSNPNLYWYRQAAGRGLQLLFYSVGIGQISSEVPQNLSASRPQDRQFILSSKKLLLSDSGFYLCAWTGEFFTEAFFGQGTRLTVV.

The chain joins TRBV29-1 to TRBJ2-5; 8 bases align to TRBD2. CDR1 SQVTM and CDR2 ANQGSEA come from the germline V gene. With V trimmed by 1 base and J by 2 bases, 0 bases remained unmatched. CDR3 length equals 13 residues. The CDR3 region has the DNA TGCAGCGTTGAAGGACTAGCGCAAGAGACCCAGTACTTC. Translation: CSVEGLAQETQYF.

The chain couples TRBV20-1 to TRBJ1-1; D unclear. The CDR3 is 15 residues long. V was clipped by 0 bases and J by 4 bases, with 15 bases between them. Per germline, CDR1 DFQATT and CDR2 SNEGSKA (reference sequence). CDR3 region: CSARDQVFWGTEAFF. CDR3 nucleotides: TGCAGTGCTAGAGATCAGGTCTTCTGGGGCACTGAAGCTTTCTTT.

V gene TRBV6-5 combines with J gene TRBJ1-1; D not certain. CDR3 size: 15 residues. The V gene lost 3 bases and the J gene lost 1 base, with 12 bases spanning the gap. In germline, CDR1 is MNHEY, CDR2 SVGAGI. The DNA for the CDR3 is TGTGCCAGCAGTTATTATACAGCAAGGAACACTGAAGCTTTCTTT. As protein: CASSYYTARNTEAFF.

The chain carries TRBV27 and TRBJ2-7; 9 nucleotides agree with TRBD1. Germline V CDR1 and CDR2: MNHEY, SMNVEV (reference sequence). The junction had 8 bases not matched to a gene; V was cut back by 9 bases and J by 5 bases. The CDR3 has 13 residues. As DNA, the CDR3 is TGTGCCAGTAAGGGACAGGGACCCCACGAGCAGTACTTC. This encodes CASKGQGPHEQYF.

The genes are TRBV6-5 and TRBJ2-7; possible D gene TRBD2, 6 bases. V lost 4 bases and J 0 bases, leaving 19 bases between the germline ends. This CDR3 has 17 amino acids. Germline assignment: CDR1 MNHEY and CDR2 SVGAGI. The CDR3 DNA follows: TGTGCCAGCAGTTTCCCCCAGCCGGGAGAGGGCTCCTACGAGCAGTACTTC. This codes for CASSFPQPGEGSYEQYF.

The chain recombines TRBV5-1 with TRBJ2-1; no clear D. The CDR3 extends over 16 amino acids. Between the trimmed V and J ends, which lost 3 bases and 5 bases, there was a span of 18 bases. Germline V CDR1 and CDR2: SGHRS, YFSETQ. This CDR3 reads CASSSISLQKHNEQFF. The CDR3 coding sequence is TGCGCCAGCAGCTCGATCAGCCTGCAAAAGCACAATGAGCAGTTCTTC.

The gene calls are TRBV5-6 and TRBJ1-1, with 10 bases that match TRBD1. Trimming cost V 3 bases and J 10 bases; bases outside gene matches: 3. This CDR3 spans 12 amino acids. Per germline, CDR1 SGHDT and CDR2 YYEEEE. CDR3 coding DNA: TGTGCCAGCAGCTGGGGGACAGGGGCAGCTTTCTTT. Its protein product is CASSWGTGAAFF.

The chain links TRBV2 to TRBJ2-1; D remains ambiguous. The V gene's germline CDR1 is SNHLY and CDR2 FYNNEI. V lost 4 bases to trimming and J lost 9 bases, with 7 bases between them. The CDR3 covers 11 residues. CDR3 loop: CASSASFEQFF. DNA of the CDR3: TGTGCCAGCAGTGCATCATTTGAGCAGTTCTTC.

The table lists this clonotype with a few counts. DNA for the CDR3: TGTGCCAGCAGCTTTTTTGCGGGGACCTACAATGAGCAGTTCTTC. This encodes CASSFFAGTYNEQFF. The chain employs TRBV5-6 and TRBJ2-1; D might be TRBD2 (6 bases). Germline CDR1 reads SGHDT; CDR2 reads YYEEEE. This CDR3 is 15 amino acids long. V shed 2 bases and J shed 2 bases, with 11 bases lying between them.

The chain carries TRBV13 and TRBJ2-7, with TRBD1 matching 7 bases. With V trimmed by 5 bases and J by 3 bases, 4 bases remained unmatched. Germline V gene lookup returns CDR1 PRHDT and CDR2 FYEKMQ (reference sequence). This CDR3 contains 13 residues. CDR3 protein: CASSTDRNYEQYF. The CDR3 bases are TGTGCCAGCAGCACGGACAGGAACTACGAGCAGTACTTC. The full variable domain, rest sourced from reference TRBV13 and TRBJ2-7, is AAGVIQSPRHLIKEKRETATLKCYPIPRHDTVYWYQQGPGQDPQFLISFYEKMQSDKGSIPDRFSAQQFSDYHSELNMSSLELGDSALYFCASSTDRNYEQYFGPGTRLTVT.

The genes are TRBV14 and TRBJ2-3; D is unclear. The V gene lost 0 bases and the J gene lost 5 bases, with 9 bases spanning the gap. Germline lookup yields CDR1 SGHDN and CDR2 FVKESK. This CDR3 has 14 residues. The CDR3 nucleotides read TGTGCCAGCAGCCAAGAATGGATCGGAGATACGCAGTATTTT. Its translation: CASSQEWIGDTQYF.